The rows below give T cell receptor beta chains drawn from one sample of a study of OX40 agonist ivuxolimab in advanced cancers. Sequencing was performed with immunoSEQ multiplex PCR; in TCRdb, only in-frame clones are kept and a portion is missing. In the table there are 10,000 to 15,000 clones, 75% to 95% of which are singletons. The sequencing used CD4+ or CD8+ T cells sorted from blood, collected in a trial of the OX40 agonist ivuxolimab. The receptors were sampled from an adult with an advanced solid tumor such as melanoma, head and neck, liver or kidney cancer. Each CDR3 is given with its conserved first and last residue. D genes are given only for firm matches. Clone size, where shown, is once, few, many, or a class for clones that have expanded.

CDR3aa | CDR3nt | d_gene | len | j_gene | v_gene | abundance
CASRPPWGGATDEQYF | TGTGCCAGCAGACCACCCTGGGGGGGGGCAACGGACGAGCAGTACTTC | . | 16 | TRBJ2-7 | TRBV28 | .
CASSTRLGTTDTQYF | TGTGCCAGCAGCACGCGACTAGGGACGACAGATACGCAGTATTTT | . | 15 | TRBJ2-3 | TRBV7-6 | .
CASSQDWRGGGTDTQYF | TGCGCCAGCAGCCAAGACTGGCGGGGAGGTGGGACAGATACGCAGTATTTT | . | 17 | TRBJ2-3 | TRBV4-3 | .
CASSIRDGNFNEQFF | TGCGCCAGCAGCATCCGGGACGGCAATTTTAATGAGCAGTTCTTC | . | 15 | TRBJ2-1 | TRBV4-1 | .
CASSISFRTTHRNQPQHF | TGTGCCAGTAGTATAAGTTTCCGGACAACGCATCGCAATCAGCCCCAGCATTTT | . | 18 | TRBJ1-5 | TRBV19 | .
CASSVGGSTPTGNTIYF | TGTGCCAGCAGCGTAGGCGGCAGCACCCCAACTGGAAACACCATATATTTT | . | 17 | TRBJ1-3 | TRBV9 | .
CASSLALETEAFF | TGTGCCAGCAGCTTAGCGCTAGAAACTGAAGCTTTCTTT | . | 13 | TRBJ1-1 | TRBV7-8 | .
CASSFVTGGNEQFF | TGTGCCAGCAGCTTTGTGACAGGGGGGAATGAGCAGTTCTTC | . | 14 | TRBJ2-1 | TRBV12-1 | .
CASSFAGTAHEQYF | TGTGCCAGCAGTTTCGCCGGGACAGCCCACGAGCAGTACTTC | TRBD1 | 14 | TRBJ2-7 | TRBV6-5 | medium-sized
CASRDSLLNYGYTF | TGCGCCAGCAGGGACAGTTTACTGAACTATGGCTACACCTTC | . | 14 | TRBJ1-2 | TRBV10-1 | .
CASSFAVRYPFNEKLFF | TGTGCCAGCAGCTTTGCGGTCAGGTATCCTTTTAATGAAAAACTGTTTTTT | . | 17 | TRBJ1-4 | TRBV12-1 | once
CASKGAPSYEQYF | TGTGCCAGCAAGGGCGCCCCCTCCTACGAGCAGTACTTC | . | 13 | TRBJ2-7 | TRBV2 | .
CASSDPKNTEAFF | TGTGCCAGCAGCGACCCGAAGAACACTGAAGCTTTCTTT | . | 13 | TRBJ1-1 | TRBV7-9 | .
CASSVGESGNTIYF | TGTGCCAGCAGCGTCGGGGAGTCTGGAAACACCATATATTTT | . | 14 | TRBJ1-3 | TRBV9 | .
CASSASGELFF | TGTGCCAGCTCAGCGTCAGGGGAGCTGTTTTTT | . | 11 | TRBJ2-2 | TRBV4-2 | .
CASSQDNFKGLTNYGYTF | TGCGCCAGCAGCCAAGATAATTTTAAAGGACTCACTAACTATGGCTACACCTTC | . | 18 | TRBJ1-2 | TRBV4-3 | .
CASSLRWRGSGELFF | TGTGCCAGCAGCCTCCGGTGGCGGGGGTCGGGGGAGCTGTTTTTT | TRBD2 | 15 | TRBJ2-2 | TRBV11-1 | .
CASGIAGVTGELFF | TGTGCTAGTGGAATAGCGGGAGTCACCGGGGAGCTGTTTTTT | TRBD2 | 14 | TRBJ2-2 | TRBV12-5 | .
CASGSGMGTDTQYF | TGTGCCAGCGGTAGCGGGATGGGGACAGATACGCAGTATTTT | TRBD2 | 14 | TRBJ2-3 | TRBV9 | .
CATRGSATFYNEQFF | TGTGCCACCAGGGGGTCGGCTACATTCTACAATGAGCAGTTCTTC | TRBD1 | 15 | TRBJ2-1 | TRBV7-2 | .
CASSQDWTFSYEQYF | TGCGCCAGCAGCCAAGATTGGACCTTCTCCTACGAGCAGTACTTC | . | 15 | TRBJ2-7 | TRBV4-3 | .
CASSQEVSGNTEAFF | TGCGCCAGCAGCCAAGAAGTATCAGGGAACACTGAAGCTTTCTTT | . | 15 | TRBJ1-1 | TRBV4-1 | .
CASSLGSGELFF | TGTGCCAGCAGCTTGGGGTCCGGGGAGCTGTTTTTT | . | 12 | TRBJ2-2 | TRBV13 | .
CASSPAAGAYEQYF | TGTGCCAGCAGCCCGGCGGCCGGAGCCTACGAGCAGTACTTC | . | 14 | TRBJ2-7 | TRBV6-1 | .
CASSGGQEAGELFF | TGTGCCAGCAGCGGTGGACAGGAGGCCGGGGAGCTGTTTTTT | TRBD1 | 14 | TRBJ2-2 | TRBV7-3 | .
CASEKDGTGGYEQYF | TGTGCCAGTGAAAAGGACGGGACAGGGGGGTACGAGCAGTACTTC | TRBD1 | 15 | TRBJ2-7 | TRBV6-1 | medium-sized
CASSLWGGRAETQYF | TGTGCCAGCAGCTTATGGGGGGGCCGAGCGGAGACCCAGTACTTC | . | 15 | TRBJ2-5 | TRBV11-1 | medium-sized
CASSTGGLGQPQHF | TGTGCCAGCTCGACAGGGGGCTTAGGTCAGCCCCAGCATTTT | TRBD1 | 14 | TRBJ1-5 | TRBV25-1 | .
CASSVAHQGGKQYF | TGTGCCAGCAGCGTAGCTCATCAGGGGGGCAAGCAGTACTTC | . | 14 | TRBJ2-7 | TRBV9 | .
CASSPRTLYGELFF | TGTGCCAGCAGCCCCAGGACACTCTACGGGGAGCTGTTTTTT | . | 14 | TRBJ2-2 | TRBV7-2 | .
CASSLTGPRGETQYF | TGTGCCAGCAGCTTAACGGGACCTCGGGGAGAGACCCAGTACTTC | . | 15 | TRBJ2-5 | TRBV7-6 | .
CASSFGDNSYEQYF | TGTGCCAGCAGTTTTGGGGACAACTCCTACGAGCAGTACTTC | . | 14 | TRBJ2-7 | TRBV27 | few
CASSLRMAGGGETQYF | TGTGCCAGCAGCTTACGAATGGCGGGAGGAGGAGAGACCCAGTACTTC | TRBD2 | 16 | TRBJ2-5 | TRBV7-9 | .
CASSILRNQPQHF | TGTGCCAGTAGTATATTGCGGAATCAGCCCCAGCATTTT | . | 13 | TRBJ1-5 | TRBV19 | .
CASRTGVTGELFF | TGCGCCAGCAGGACAGGGGTAACCGGGGAGCTGTTTTTT | TRBD1 | 13 | TRBJ2-2 | TRBV4-1 | .
CASSTGLAGGSYNEQFF | TGTGCCAGTAGTACGGGACTAGCGGGAGGGTCCTACAATGAGCAGTTCTTC | TRBD2 | 17 | TRBJ2-1 | TRBV19 | .